A single sample is the source of the 18 T cell receptor beta chains below, sequenced in a study of T-cell memory formation after mild COVID-19. TCRdb independently ran MiXCR on the 5' RACE reads; one entry per CDR3 protein. Among 240,000 or so distinct CDR3 sequences listed, around a tenth were seen once. Material: PBMCs or a T cell subset sorted from them (not recorded which). These receptors came from a man aged 18 to 29 who had mild COVID-19 (a few samples of this study predate the infection). Cell type and time point are not known.

The V gene is TRBV11-3, the J gene TRBJ2-2; 7 bases are shared with TRBD1. The CDR3 loop spans 14 amino acids. Looked up from germline, CDR1 is SGHNT and CDR2 is YENEEA. The junction had 6 bases not matched to a gene; V was cut back by 5 bases and J by 6 bases. Written as DNA, the CDR3 is TGTGCCAGCAGCCACGACAGGGTCGCCGGGGAGCTGTTTTTT. The encoded protein is CASSHDRVAGELFF.

This sequence joins TRBV9 and TRBJ1-2; a weak D match, TRBD1 (5 bases). The CDR3 contains 15 residues. V was clipped by 0 bases and J by 0 bases, with 9 bases between them. The germline V gene has CDR1 SGDLS and CDR2 YYNGEE. The CDR3 spells CASSVAGGTNYGYTF. For the CDR3, the DNA is TGTGCCAGCAGCGTAGCTGGGGGAACTAACTATGGCTACACCTTC.

This clonotype has a count of ten or more. The chain recombines TRBV6-4 with TRBJ2-3; D is unclear. Trimming stripped 5 bases from V and 2 bases from J, with 8 bases between. The length of the CDR3 is 13 residues. Germline CDR1 MRHNA, CDR2 SNTAGT. The CDR3 nucleotides read TGTGCCAGCAGTTTGCGACCCACAGATACGCAGTATTTT. Its translation: CASSLRPTDTQYF.

The CDR3 DNA reads as TGTGCCAGCAGTTGGGGGGGGGACACTGAAGCTTTCTTT. Amino acid sequence: CASSWGGDTEAFF. The chain uses TRBV6-5 and TRBJ1-1, with TRBD1 as a possible D gene (5 bases). Germline assignment: CDR1 MNHEY and CDR2 SVGAGI. The CDR3 spans 13 residues. The germline V and J ends were trimmed by 4 bases and 3 bases, with 9 bases remaining between them.

This clonotype was found a few times. The chain is built from TRBV4-1 and TRBJ2-1; TRBD2 is a possible D gene (7 bases). V was trimmed by 0 bases and J by 8 bases, leaving 14 bases between them. The CDR3 length is 15 residues. CDR1 is MGHRA and CDR2 is YSYEKL in the germline V gene. Here the CDR3 reads CASSQEGGAVDEQFF. CDR3 bases: TGCGCCAGCAGCCAAGAAGGGGGGGCGGTCGATGAGCAGTTCTTC.

The chain combines TRBV10-3 with TRBJ1-3; D unresolved. CDR3 length: 16 residues. Germline CDR1 reads ENHRY; CDR2 reads SYGVKD. V lost 2 bases and J lost 2, with 13 bases in between. The DNA of the CDR3 is TGTGCCATCAGTGAGCCCCTCGCCAAGCCTGGAAACACCATATATTTT. This encodes CAISEPLAKPGNTIYF.

This clonotype showed up many times. The rearrangement uses TRBV12-3 or TRBV12-4 and TRBJ2-5; 14 nucleotides line up with TRBD2. The CDR3 contains 13 residues. The V and J ends lost 5 bases and 11 bases, in that order; junction bases with no gene match: 4. The CDR3 region is CASSPGLAGVQYF. In DNA, the CDR3 is TGTGCCAGCAGTCCGGGACTAGCGGGGGTACAGTACTTC.

This clonotype was detected a few times. This chain uses TRBV5-1 with TRBJ2-3, with a possible D match to TRBD2 (7 bases). Per the germline V gene, CDR1 is SGHRS and CDR2 is YFSETQ. The V and J ends lost 3 bases and 2 bases respectively, with 13 bases between them. The CDR3 has 15 residues. The chain's CDR3 is CASSSLGGPTDTQYF. In DNA form, the CDR3 reads TGCGCCAGCAGCTCACTGGGGGGGCCCACAGATACGCAGTATTTT.

This rearrangement joins TRBV18 to TRBJ2-7, with D perhaps matching TRBD1 or TRBD2 (5 bases each). CDR1 KGHSH and CDR2 LQKENI come from the germline V gene. Trimming shortened V by 3 bases and J by 13 bases, and 19 bases separated the two germline ends. CDR3 length: 13 residues. The CDR3 DNA reads TGTGCCAGCTCACCCAGCGAGGTGGGGACCGTTTACTTC. It translates to CASSPSEVGTVYF.

This clonotype appeared many times. The gene calls are TRBV6-5 and TRBJ2-4, with 10 bases aligning to TRBD2. This CDR3 spans 14 amino acids. With V trimmed by 3 bases and J by 7 bases, 3 bases remained unmatched. Germline V gives CDR1 MNHEY, CDR2 SVGAGI. DNA of the CDR3: TGTGCCAGCAGTTATGGGACTAGCGAGAACATTCAGTACTTC. Its translation is CASSYGTSENIQYF.

This clonotype was observed a few times. In DNA form, the CDR3 reads TGCGCCAGCAGCCAAGTCAGCGGGGGGGCCTCAGATACGCAGTATTTT. Residues: CASSQVSGGASDTQYF. The V and J genes are TRBV4-3 and TRBJ2-3; 10 bases are a match to TRBD2. The CDR3 extends over 16 amino acids. Per germline, CDR1 LGHNA and CDR2 YSLEER. Trimming cost V 1 base and J 4 bases; bases outside gene matches: 5.

V and J are TRBV5-1 and TRBJ1-2, with D hard to call. V shed 2 bases and J shed 6 bases, with 14 bases lying between them. Germline loops: CDR1 SGHRS, CDR2 YFSETQ. There are 14 residues in the CDR3. The CDR3 DNA reads as TGCGCCAGCAGCTTCGGTGTCTGGAGCGATGGCTACACCTTC. Its translation: CASSFGVWSDGYTF.

This chain connects TRBV5-1 to TRBJ2-1; 14 bases match TRBD2. The CDR3 consists of 15 residues. The germline V gene encodes CDR1 SGHRS and CDR2 YFSETQ. The V gene end was trimmed by 7 bases and the J gene end by 5 bases; junction bases not matched to a gene: 5. The CDR3 protein is CASSRLAGGDNEQFF. The CDR3 coding sequence is TGCGCCAGCTCCCGACTAGCGGGGGGGGACAATGAGCAGTTCTTC.

This clonotype has just a few counts. This chain links TRBV7-3 with TRBJ2-1, with D perhaps given as TRBD1 or TRBD2 (6 bases each). Germline CDR1 is SGHTA and CDR2 is FQGTGA. Trimming left V 5 bases short and J 7 bases short, with 15 bases between. This CDR3 has 14 residues. CDR3 loop: CASSPPGAQNEQFF. Written as DNA, the CDR3 is TGTGCCAGCAGCCCTCCGGGGGCTCAGAATGAGCAGTTCTTC.

The rearrangement joins TRBV4-3 to TRBJ2-5; 7 nucleotides match TRBD1. After removal of 0 bases from V and 2 bases from J, the junction contained 3 bases not matched to a gene. The CDR3 extends over 15 amino acids. Germline CDR1 reads LGHNA; CDR2 reads YSLEER. The CDR3 loop is CASSQDYRGQETQYF. DNA for the CDR3: TGCGCCAGCAGCCAAGACTACAGGGGACAAGAGACCCAGTACTTC.

This clonotype was detected ten times or more. This sequence joins TRBV12-3 or TRBV12-4 and TRBJ2-1, with D possibly matching TRBD2 (5 bases). V was cut by 5 bases and J by 9 bases, with 17 bases left in between. CDR3 length equals 14 residues. CDR3 in amino acids: CASSPPLTRGEQFF. CDR3 bases: TGTGCCAGCAGTCCCCCGCTCACTAGAGGTGAGCAGTTCTTC.

The genes are TRBV20-1 and TRBJ2-3; D is unresolved. The CDR3 runs 15 residues. V was pared by 6 bases and J by 3 bases, with 19 bases between. Germline assignment: CDR1 DFQATT and CDR2 SNEGSKA (reference sequence). For the CDR3, the DNA is TGCAGTGCCCTACGGACGCCACACGCAACAGATACGCAGTATTTT. Its protein is CSALRTPHATDTQYF.

The rearrangement uses TRBV29-1 and TRBJ1-6, with 10 positions matching TRBD1. In germline, CDR1 is SQVTM, CDR2 ANQGSEA. This CDR3 region has 13 residues. Trimming cost V 6 bases and J 7 bases; bases outside gene matches: 3. The chain's CDR3 is CSVADRGNSPLHF. The CDR3 DNA sequence: TGCAGCGTGGCGGACAGGGGGAATTCACCCCTCCACTTT.